The 21 T cell receptor beta chains below come from one sample, sequenced in a study of blood T cells in healthy people across ages (dated by TCRdb to about 2015). Library method: 5' RACE. The sequencer listed for this sample is Illumina HiSeq 2500. The second PCR ran for about 6 to 12 cycles and used a J-beta primer mix along with a sample-barcoded 5' primer. TCRdb ran its own pipeline on the public reads, namely fastp trimming at Q25 and MiXCR clone calling, and kept in-frame beta chains. Every entry covers one CDR3 protein and lists the most common genes and DNA from its rows. This sample is represented by 1.5 million to 2 million distinct CDR3 sequences; about 30% of them were singletons. Around 7.7% of the sample is taken by the ten largest. Sequencing was performed on blood. These receptors all come from a woman between 25 and 40 years old in good health.

This chain connects TRBV24-1 to TRBJ1-5; D is unresolved. CDR3 length: 12 residues. CDR1 KGHDR and CDR2 SFDVKD come from the germline V gene. V was cut by 5 bases and J by 5 bases, with 6 bases left in between. The DNA for the CDR3 is TGTGCCACCAGTGGTCCCTATCAGCCCCAGCATTTT. It codes for CATSGPYQPQHF.

This clonotype showed up just a few times. The chain couples TRBV2 to TRBJ2-3, with 12 positions matching TRBD2. Germline V gene data show CDR1 as SNHLY and CDR2 as FYNNEI. CDR3 length equals 16 residues. Trimming removed 6 bases from V and 2 bases from J; junction bases left unmatched: 6. In DNA form, the CDR3 reads TGTGCCAGCAGCGATCTAGCGGGGGGGTTCACAGATACGCAGTATTTT. This sequence encodes CASSDLAGGFTDTQYF.

The chain uses TRBV19 and TRBJ2-4, with D possibly TRBD1 on 5 matching bases. The J call may be mistaken, given a closer DNA end match to TRBJ2-7. The CDR3 extends over 14 amino acids. Per the germline V gene, CDR1 is LNHDA and CDR2 is SQIVND (reference sequence). CDR3 in amino acids: CASSIYQGSYEQYF. As DNA, the CDR3 is TGTGCCAGTAGTATCTACCAGGGATCCTACGAGCAGTACTTC.

This clonotype was recorded at least ten times. V usage is TRBV11-2 and J usage is TRBJ2-7, with 9 bases lining up with TRBD1. This CDR3 spans 16 amino acids. Germline lookup yields CDR1 SGHAT and CDR2 FQNNGV. V shed 6 bases, J shed 6 bases, and the junction held 15 bases outside the gene matches. The CDR3 DNA follows: TGTGCCAGCAGTTATGCCCGGGACAGGGACTTGGTCGAGCAGTACTTC. This sequence encodes CASSYARDRDLVEQYF.

Regarding this clonotype: Being one base from a much bigger clone, this may be a read error. The CDR3 sequence is CTSSLDPGGGEQFF. The CDR3 nucleotides read TGTACCAGCAGCTTAGACCCGGGGGGTGGCGAGCAGTTCTTC. The rearrangement joins TRBV7-6 to TRBJ2-1, with 7 bases fitting TRBD2. CDR3 length equals 14 residues. Germline CDR1 is SGHVS and CDR2 is FNYEAQ.

This chain connects TRBV7-2 to TRBJ2-7; D ambiguous. The CDR3 totals 13 residues. V was shortened by 3 bases and J by 8 bases, with 14 bases between the two germline ends. CDR1 is SGHTA and CDR2 is FQGNSA in the germline V gene. The CDR3 region has the DNA TGTGCCAGCAGCTTTATAATTTGGCCGAAGCAGTACTTC. It yields the protein CASSFIIWPKQYF.

This clonotype has only one observation. At one end, the junction sequence differs from germline, possibly due to a read error. The chain links TRBV7-2 to TRBJ2-2, with D perhaps assigned TRBD1 or TRBD2 (6 bases each). Germline V gene sequence: CDR1 SGHTA, CDR2 FQGNSA. This CDR3 spans 14 amino acids. The CDR3 DNA reads TGTGCCAGCAGCTGGACGGGGGCTACCGGGGAGCGGTTTTTT. Translating gives CASSWTGATGERFF.

The chain recombines TRBV29-1 with TRBJ1-2; TRBD1 agrees at 8 bases. Germline V gene lookup returns CDR1 SQVTM and CDR2 ANQGSEA. The ends lost 7 bases at V and 4 bases at J; junction bases unmatched: 8. This CDR3 is 13 amino acids long. CDR3 nucleotides: TGCAGCGCCCAGGGGGCGACCCTCTATGGCTACACCTTC. This sequence encodes CSAQGATLYGYTF.

This clonotype has at least ten counts. V and J are TRBV6-4 and TRBJ2-3; the D gene could be TRBD1 or TRBD2 (5 bases each). The germline gives CDR1 MRHNA, CDR2 SNTAGT. The CDR3 contains 13 residues. The ends were cut back, 5 bases at V and 7 bases at J, with 13 bases in the middle. For the CDR3, the DNA is TGTGCCAGCAGTAAAGGGACCCCCTATACGCAGTATTTT. Translated, it gives CASSKGTPYTQYF.

The genes are TRBV20-1 and TRBJ1-4; D gene ambiguous. Germline lookup yields CDR1 DFQATT and CDR2 SNEGSKA (reference sequence). V lost 5 bases, J lost 4 bases, and 14 bases lay in between. The CDR3 spans 14 residues. The CDR3 bases are TGCAGTGCTCGAAGGTGGAGTGATAATGAAAAACTGTTTTTT. This encodes CSARRWSDNEKLFF.

The table lists this clonotype with a few counts. The genes are TRBV20-1 and TRBJ1-4; 9 nucleotides align to TRBD1. Looked up from germline, CDR1 is DFQATT and CDR2 is SNEGSKA (reference sequence). Trimming cost V 3 bases and J 8 bases; bases outside gene matches: 10. The CDR3 loop spans 15 amino acids. Here the CDR3 reads CSARDRGGAGEKLFF. The CDR3 DNA follows: TGCAGTGCTAGGGACAGGGGAGGGGCGGGCGAAAAACTGTTTTTT.

Of note for this clonotype: This sequence may be a read error, since a much larger clone differs from it by one base. The V gene is TRBV6-5, the J gene TRBJ2-4, with D possibly being TRBD2 (6 bases). This CDR3 is 15 amino acids long. Germline V gene sequence: CDR1 MNHEY, CDR2 SVGAGI. Trimming removed 5 bases from V and 13 bases from J, with 24 bases in between. For the CDR3, the DNA is TGTGCCAGCAGTCCCCGGGACTCTAACTCCTACAAGCAGTACTTC. It yields the protein CASSPRDSNSYKQYF.

Comments on this clonotype: Given a much more abundant clone one base away, this may be a read error. The genes are TRBV12-3 or TRBV12-4 and TRBJ2-6; perhaps D is TRBD1 or TRBD2 (5 bases each). The CDR3 contains 17 residues. The CDR3 protein is CASTQRGGGTGANVPTF. The CDR3 coding sequence is TGTGCCAGCACTCAACGGGGTGGGGGAACTGGGGCCAACGTCCCGACTTTC.

This chain joins TRBV3-1 and TRBJ2-1; 7 bases line up with TRBD2. CDR1 and CDR2 (germline): LGHDT, YNNKEL (reference sequence). The CDR3 totals 15 residues. Unmatched junction bases numbered 7, after V lost 1 base and J lost 7 bases. As DNA, the CDR3 is TGTGCCAGCAGCCAAGGACGAGCGGGGTTGAATGAGCAGTTCTTC. Residues: CASSQGRAGLNEQFF.

This clonotype has ten or more counts. V and J are TRBV7-9 and TRBJ2-7; D is perhaps TRBD1 (6 bases). The CDR3 consists of 13 residues. Per germline, CDR1 SEHNR and CDR2 FQNEAQ (reference sequence). Trimming took off 5 bases at V and 5 bases at J, with 13 bases between the two ends. CDR3 amino acids: CASSPQGDHEQYF. CDR3 DNA: TGTGCCAGCAGCCCACAGGGAGACCACGAGCAGTACTTC.

V is TRBV11-2 and J is TRBJ2-7, with 8 bases matching TRBD1. The J segment lost 3 bases and the V segment lost 5 bases, leaving 9 bases of the junction unmatched. The CDR3 runs to 15 residues. Germline lookup yields CDR1 SGHAT and CDR2 FQNNGV. CDR3: CASSMGQAFGYEQYF. CDR3 coding DNA: TGTGCCAGCAGCATGGGACAGGCTTTTGGCTACGAGCAGTACTTC.

The chain carries TRBV25-1 and TRBJ1-4; no clear D. The germline V gene has CDR1 MGHDK and CDR2 SYGVNS. This CDR3 has 13 residues. V was cut by 9 bases and J by 7 bases, with 15 bases left in between. CDR3 sequence: CASEYGSGEKLFF. The CDR3 nucleotides read TGTGCCAGTGAATATGGTTCGGGTGAAAAACTGTTTTTT.

The chain links TRBV20-1 to TRBJ2-4, with 9 positions matching TRBD1. Germline CDR1 reads DFQATT; CDR2 reads SNEGSKA (reference sequence). Trimming took 7 bases from V and 13 from J; bases not matched to a gene: 20. The CDR3 contains 15 residues. CDR3 DNA: TGCAGTGTTCCGGGACAGGGCTTTGCGGGGCGTGAGCAGTACTTC. It is translated as CSVPGQGFAGREQYF.

The chain joins TRBV24-1 to TRBJ2-7; 8 positions match TRBD1. The CDR3 extends over 15 amino acids. V was clipped by 2 bases and J by 2 bases; unmatched bases: 4. Germline loops: CDR1 KGHDR, CDR2 SFDVKD. The CDR3 DNA reads TGTGCCACCAGTGATTCAAAGACAGGGGCCTACGAGCAGTACTTC. Encoded protein: CATSDSKTGAYEQYF.

This clonotype was seen a few times. V and J are TRBV25-1 and TRBJ1-4, with a weak D call TRBD1 (6 bases). In germline, CDR1 is MGHDK, CDR2 SYGVNS. The CDR3 has 14 residues. V was trimmed by 3 bases and J by 7 bases, leaving 12 bases between them. CDR3 loop: CASSDVRGGEKLFF. CDR3 DNA sequence: TGTGCCAGCAGTGACGTCAGGGGCGGTGAAAAACTGTTTTTT.

In its sample, this clonotype was seen once. It may be a read error: a sequence one base away is much more abundant. The chain is built from TRBV9 and TRBJ1-2; TRBD1 might be the D (5 bases). Per germline, CDR1 SGDLS and CDR2 YYNGEE. The CDR3 runs to 14 residues. CDR3 nucleotides: TGTGTCAGCAGCGTAGCCCGGGGGGGCTATGGCTACACCTTC. Amino acids: CVSSVARGGYGYTF. The whole variable domain, remainder taken from reference TRBV9 and TRBJ1-2, is DSGVTQTPKHLITATGQRVTLRCSPRSGDLSVYWYQQSLDQGLQFLIQYYNGEERAKGNILERFSAQQFPDLHSELNLSSLELGDSALYFCVSSVARGGYGYTFGSGTRLTVV.